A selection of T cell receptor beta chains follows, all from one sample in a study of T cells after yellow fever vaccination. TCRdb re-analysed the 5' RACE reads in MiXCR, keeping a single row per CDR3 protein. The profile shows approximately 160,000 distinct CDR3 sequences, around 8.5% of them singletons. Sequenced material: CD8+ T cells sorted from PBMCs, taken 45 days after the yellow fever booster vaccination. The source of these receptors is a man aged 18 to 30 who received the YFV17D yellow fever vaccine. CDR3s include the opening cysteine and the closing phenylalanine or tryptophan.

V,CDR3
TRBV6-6,CASSYLGLGSRATNEKLFF
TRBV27,CASSLSGFTGYGYTF
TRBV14,CASSLRTVYNSPLHF
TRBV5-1,CASSLAQGQGYEQYF
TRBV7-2,CASSPGGTDTQYF
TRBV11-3,CASRPGQGASTGELFF
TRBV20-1,CSASYPGTPSYEQYF
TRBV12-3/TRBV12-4,CASSPGGMETQYF
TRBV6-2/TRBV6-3,CASSYTGQGSTGELFF
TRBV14,CASSQVRDTSYEQYF
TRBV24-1,CATSDDRLDTQYF
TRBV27,CASSFGGGAADTQYF
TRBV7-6,CASSPRDRAGTGELFF
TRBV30,CAWKMNTEAFF
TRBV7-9,CASSPTRTGNTEAFF
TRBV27,CASSFSLGSGSYNEQFF
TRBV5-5,CASSWTGDEQFF
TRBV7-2,CASSMGLAGTYEQYF
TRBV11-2,CASSPGGASTDTQYF
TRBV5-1,CASSLENTNQETQYF
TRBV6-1,CASSEEGGGVDTQYF
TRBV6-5,CASRPAVANSPLHF
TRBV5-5,CASRHTTSGSNEQFF
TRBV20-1,CSARRQEYGYTF
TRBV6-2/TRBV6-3,CASSYKSFGVNQPQHF
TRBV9,CASSVEGQSNYEQYF
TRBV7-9,CASSSGRSDEQYF
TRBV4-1,CASSQGLLQGDTQYF
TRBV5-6,CASSPGLAVKFQETQYF
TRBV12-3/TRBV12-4,CASSWTGDLIEAFF
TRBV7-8,CASSLWPEETQYF
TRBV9,CASSGVTINGYTF
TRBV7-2,CASSLSGGAYNEQFF
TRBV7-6,CASSSTAGSSYNEQFF
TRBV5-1,CASSSDGHSYEQYF
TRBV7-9,CASSHSSGAFF
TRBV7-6,CASSLGDREEEKLFF
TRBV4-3,CASSQSGTTGTDTQYF
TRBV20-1,CSARTGSGNTIYF
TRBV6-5,CASSYTEGQGTLEQYF
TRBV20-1,CSAPFRAGEQFF
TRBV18,CASSPRDRGYSNQPQHF
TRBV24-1,CATSDLKDGQETQYF
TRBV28,CASSLSGGPHNEQFF
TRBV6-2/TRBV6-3,CASSYPTDLQGETQYF
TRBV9,CASSVDLNEQFF
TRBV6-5,CASRAGGRETQYF
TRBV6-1,CASRPQRGGPGELFF
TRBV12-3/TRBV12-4,CASSLRNANTEAFF
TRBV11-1,CASSSSGTGELFF
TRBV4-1,CASSHSPGLAGGLVRTGELFF
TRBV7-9,CASSSPTIERGANPHTQYF
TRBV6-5,CASSYETGSSYNEQFF
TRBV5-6,CASSFPLTEAFF